This T cell receptor (beta chain) was found in a study of shared clonotypes between healthy human individuals. The study, taken as a whole, reports: Estimated richness was generally greater in naive than memory subsets. The four-donor shared clonotypes exceeded non-shared clonotypes in generation probability, with non-shared ones scoring lower.

Over several immunoSEQ plates, each subset's genomic DNA was distributed in even portions. Sequencing used immunoSEQ multiplex PCR; TCRdb keeps in-frame clones, though not all of them. The sample lists 950,000 to 1,200,000 clones, 60% to 80% occurring once. Naive CD45RA+ and memory CD45RA-negative subsets were split from CD4+ cells. Comment on this clone: The antigen remains unidentified.

This receptor was obtained from a man younger than 35 in good health. Some clones in this sample may be carry-over from other donors' samples. The sequencing sample was made of memory CD4+ T cells from PBMCs. Regarding subset: CD45RA-negative fraction.

CDR3 amino acids: CASSQGMGRVNTEAFF. The CDR3, as DNA: TGCGCCAGCAGCCAAGGGATGGGCAGGGTGAACACTGAAGCTTTCTTT. The gene calls are TRBV4-1 and TRBJ1-1; perhaps TRBD1 as D (5 bases). The V end was cut by 1 base, the J end by 0 bases, with 12 bases between. This CDR3 spans 16 amino acids. The V gene's germline CDR1 is MGHRA and CDR2 YSYEKL.